A single sample is the source of the 27 T cell receptor beta chains below, sequenced in a study of blood T cell repertoires in COVID-19. Generated by immunoSEQ multiplex PCR, the TCRdb table keeps only in-frame clones and is missing some. The data contain some 96,000 clones, about 77% of them seen just once; the ten biggest clones take up 12%. Source material: peripheral blood. The receptors were sampled from a woman in her sixties or seventies with acute or convalescent COVID-19.

The V gene is TRBV7-2, the J gene TRBJ1-5, with 10 bases lining up with TRBD1. The germline gives CDR1 SGHTA, CDR2 FQGNSA. This CDR3 contains 15 residues. V lost 3 bases, J lost 7 bases, and 6 bases stayed unmatched. The CDR3, as DNA: TGTGCCAGCAGCTTTGGGACAGGGGAAGGGCAGCCCCAGCATTTT. This sequence encodes CASSFGTGEGQPQHF. Variable domain in full (rest from reference TRBV7-2 and TRBJ1-5): GAGVSQSPSNKVTEKGKDVELRCDPISGHTALYWYRQSLGQGLEFLIYFQGNSAPDKSGLPSDRFSAERTGGSVSTLTIQRTQQEDSAVYLCASSFGTGEGQPQHFGDGTRLSIL.

This chain links TRBV2 with TRBJ1-1; the D gene is possibly TRBD1 (6 bases). V was pared by 6 bases and J by 5 bases, with 16 bases between. Germline lookup yields CDR1 SNHLY and CDR2 FYNNEI. This CDR3 contains 14 residues. CDR3 loop: CASSSGVSGTEAFF. The CDR3 DNA is TGTGCCAGCAGCTCAGGGGTGTCAGGAACTGAAGCTTTCTTT.

The chain has TRBV27 and TRBJ1-5; 8 bases map to TRBD1. Unmatched junction bases numbered 7, after V lost 6 bases and J lost 6 bases. The germline gives CDR1 MNHEY, CDR2 SMNVEV (reference sequence). The CDR3 runs to 14 residues. The CDR3 DNA follows: TGTGCCAGCAGGTCCACAGGGGGAAGTCAGCCCCAGCATTTT. As protein: CASRSTGGSQPQHF.

The chain uses TRBV7-8 and TRBJ1-1; D is unclear. Trimming pared 3 bases from V and 2 bases from J, leaving 13 bases between. This CDR3 comprises 15 residues. Germline V lookup: CDR1 SGHVS, CDR2 FQNEAQ. For the CDR3, the DNA is TGTGCCAGCAGCTTTGCTCGAGGAGTTAACACTGAAGCTTTCTTT. Translated: CASSFARGVNTEAFF. The whole variable domain, filled in from reference TRBV7-8 and TRBJ1-1, reads GAGVSQSPRYKVAKRGQDVALRCDPISGHVSLFWYQQALGQGPEFLTYFQNEAQLDKSGLPSDRFFAERPEGSVSTLKIQRTQQEDSAVYLCASSFARGVNTEAFFGQGTRLTVV.

There are a few counts of this clone. The CDR3 protein is CASSLFPVLLNTEAFF. The CDR3 nucleotides read TGTGCCAGCAGTTTGTTTCCGGTGCTCTTGAACACTGAAGCTTTCTTT. The genes are TRBV28 and TRBJ1-1; no reliable D call. Germline values: CDR1 MDHEN, CDR2 SYDVKM. The V gene lost 3 bases and the J gene lost 0 bases, with 14 bases spanning the gap. CDR3 size: 16 residues.

V and J are TRBV5-5 and TRBJ2-7; TRBD1 might be the D (6 bases). CDR3 length: 13 residues. V lost 8 bases, J lost 3 bases, and 15 bases lay in between. Germline loops: CDR1 SGHKS, CDR2 YYEKEE (reference sequence). The CDR3 loop is CASARDTFYEQYV. As DNA, the CDR3 is TGTGCCAGTGCCCGGGACACCTTCTACGAGCAGTACGTC.

This chain uses TRBV5-1 with TRBJ2-1, with 7 bases aligning to TRBD1. Per germline, CDR1 SGHRS and CDR2 YFSETQ. The V gene end was trimmed by 3 bases and the J gene end by 5 bases; junction bases not matched to a gene: 2. The CDR3 is made up of 13 amino acids. CDR3 DNA: TGCGCCAGCAGCTCAGGGACAGACAATGAGCAGTTCTTC. Translation gives CASSSGTDNEQFF.

This clone has just a few counts. The chain combines TRBV15 with TRBJ1-4; TRBD1 is a possible D gene (5 bases). The CDR3 has 14 amino acids. V was trimmed by 1 base and J by 6 bases, leaving 9 bases between them. Germline assignment: CDR1 LNHNV and CDR2 YYDKDF (reference sequence). CDR3 DNA sequence: TGTGCCACCAGCAGAGGGGGGGAGGATGAAAAACTGTTTTTT. Its translation is CATSRGGEDEKLFF.

The J gene is TRBJ2-1, the V gene TRBV19; TRBD2 matches at 11 bases. V lost 5 bases to trimming and J lost 5 bases; unmatched junction nucleotides: 14. The CDR3 is made up of 18 amino acids. Germline V lookup: CDR1 LNHDA, CDR2 SQIVND (reference sequence). The CDR3 sequence is CASSYRGPGLAANNEQFF. CDR3 in DNA: TGTGCCAGTAGTTATCGTGGACCGGGACTAGCGGCAAACAATGAGCAGTTCTTC.

The gene calls are TRBV5-8 and TRBJ2-5; TRBD1 matches 7 bases. Germline CDR1 is SGHTS and CDR2 is YDEGEE. J gave up 5 bases and V 5 bases, and 9 bases lay outside the gene matches. The CDR3 runs 14 residues. This CDR3 reads CASRLTGVWETQYF. CDR3 bases: TGTGCCAGCAGACTAACAGGGGTTTGGGAGACCCAGTACTTC.

The chain couples TRBV3-1 (or the pseudogene TRBV3-2) to TRBJ2-1; 8 bases are a match to TRBD2. J gave up 4 bases and V 5 bases, and 7 bases lay outside the gene matches. There are 15 residues in the CDR3. CDR1 is LGHDT and CDR2 is YNNKEL in the germline V gene (reference sequence). The CDR3 protein is CASSKAGGAYNEQFF. CDR3 nucleotides: TGTGCCAGCAGCAAGGCCGGGGGGGCATACAATGAGCAGTTCTTC.

The chain employs TRBV9 and TRBJ1-1; 8 bases fit TRBD1. Germline V gives CDR1 SGDLS, CDR2 YYNGEE. This CDR3 has 14 amino acids. V shed 0 bases, J shed 4 bases, and the junction held 2 bases outside the gene matches. The CDR3 nucleotides read TGTGCCAGCAGCGTAGTTCAGGGGGCCACTGAAGCTTTCTTT. As protein: CASSVVQGATEAFF.

The J gene is TRBJ2-7, the V gene TRBV5-1, with 10 nucleotides matching TRBD1. The length of the CDR3 is 12 residues. Trimming at V came to 5 bases and at J to 6 bases, leaving 2 bases not matched to a gene. Looked up from germline, CDR1 is SGHRS and CDR2 is YFSETQ. CDR3 loop: CASRRDRGEQYV. The CDR3 nucleotides are TGCGCCAGCAGACGGGACAGGGGCGAGCAGTACGTC.

The chain is built from TRBV30 and TRBJ2-3; TRBD1 is a possible D gene (6 bases). With 0 bases removed from V and 0 bases from J, the gap between germline ends came to 10 bases. Germline CDR1 and CDR2: GTSNPN and SVGIG (reference sequence). The CDR3 is made up of 15 amino acids. CDR3 coding DNA: TGTGCCTGGAGTGTAGTAGGGGGAAGCACAGATACGCAGTATTTT. Its translation is CAWSVVGGSTDTQYF.

This clone was detected a few times. The chain links TRBV6-6 to TRBJ2-7; D is perhaps TRBD1 or TRBD2 (6 bases each). Germline values: CDR1 MNHNY, CDR2 SVGAGI (reference sequence). The germline V and J ends were trimmed by 5 bases and 3 bases, with 14 bases remaining between them. The CDR3 is made up of 14 amino acids. The CDR3 loop is CASSRGTQDYEQYV. CDR3 bases: TGTGCCAGCAGTCGGGGGACACAGGACTACGAGCAGTACGTC.

V usage is TRBV19 and J usage is TRBJ1-2, with 11 bases aligning to TRBD1. The germline CDR1 and CDR2 sequences are LNHDA and SQIVND (reference sequence). The CDR3 sequence is 15 residues long. Trimming removed 3 bases from V and 4 bases from J; junction bases left unmatched: 4. The CDR3 is CASSIGQGAIYGYTF. For the CDR3, the DNA is TGTGCCAGTAGTATCGGACAGGGGGCAATCTATGGCTACACCTTC.

This chain connects TRBV28 to TRBJ1-1; D unclear. Germline assignment: CDR1 MDHEN and CDR2 SYDVKM. With 8 bases removed from V and 4 bases from J, the gap between germline ends came to 14 bases. The CDR3 extends over 13 amino acids. As DNA, the CDR3 is TGTGCCAGCGTCATTGGGGAGCTCACTGAAGCTTTCTTT. It translates to CASVIGELTEAFF.

The chain links TRBV4-1 to TRBJ1-1; D may be TRBD1 (5 bases). The germline gives CDR1 MGHRA, CDR2 YSYEKL. Trimming pared 0 bases from V and 10 bases from J, leaving 15 bases between. CDR3 length equals 14 residues. CDR3: CASSQDRGYERAFF. The CDR3 DNA reads TGCGCCAGCAGCCAAGATAGGGGCTATGAGCGAGCTTTCTTT.

This clone was observed a single time. The chain has TRBV14 and TRBJ2-2, with TRBD1 matching over 8 bases. The CDR3 is 16 residues long. Germline CDR1 is SGHDN and CDR2 is FVKESK. V shed 4 bases, J shed 5 bases, and the junction held 9 bases outside the gene matches. CDR3 nucleotides: TGTGCCAGCAGCCCCATCAGGACAGGGTTAACCGGGGAGCTGTTTTTT. Translation: CASSPIRTGLTGELFF.

This clone was found once. The chain recombines TRBV6-4 with TRBJ1-4, with 7 bases lining up with TRBD1. This CDR3 contains 13 residues. Looked up from germline, CDR1 is MRHNA and CDR2 is SNTAGT. J gave up 8 bases and V 6 bases, and 6 bases lay outside the gene matches. As DNA, the CDR3 is TGTGCCAGCAGCAGGAACAGGGGAGAAAAACTGTTTTTT. This codes for CASSRNRGEKLFF.

The V and J genes are TRBV2 and TRBJ2-5, with 11 positions matching TRBD2. Germline V lookup: CDR1 SNHLY, CDR2 FYNNEI. CDR3 length: 15 amino acids. The V segment lost 6 bases and the J segment 4 bases; nucleotides outside the gene matches: 7. CDR3 in DNA: TGTGCCAGCAGGAGGTCTAGCGGGGGGCTAGAGACCCAGTACTTC. This gives the protein CASRRSSGGLETQYF.

The chain has TRBV3-1 (or the pseudogene TRBV3-2) and TRBJ1-1; tentatively, D is TRBD1 (5 bases). Germline CDR1 and CDR2: LGHDT and YNNKEL (reference sequence). V lost 0 bases, J lost 3 bases, and 11 bases lay in between. This CDR3 comprises 15 residues. The CDR3 DNA sequence: TGTGCCAGCAGCCAAGATCCGGGGGGGTACACTGAAGCTTTCTTT. Translation: CASSQDPGGYTEAFF.

The J gene is TRBJ2-3, the V gene TRBV7-2; 15 bases align to TRBD2. CDR1 is SGHTA, CDR2 FQGNSA, per germline. The CDR3 runs to 16 residues. Trimming at V came to 5 bases and at J to 4 bases, leaving 4 bases not matched to a gene. The CDR3 DNA is TGTGCCAGCAGCCCGCGGACTAGCGGGGGGGCAGATACGCAGTATTTT. This encodes CASSPRTSGGADTQYF.

The chain carries TRBV5-5 and TRBJ1-2, with no clear D. The CDR3 is 14 residues long. CDR1 is SGHKS, CDR2 YYEKEE, per germline (reference sequence). With 2 bases removed from V and 8 bases from J, the gap between germline ends came to 16 bases. Here the CDR3 reads CASSFLWGVIGYTF. The CDR3 coding sequence is TGTGCCAGCAGCTTTCTGTGGGGAGTAATAGGCTACACCTTC.

This clone was detected only once. The chain is built from TRBV24-1 and TRBJ2-6; 9 bases are a match to TRBD1. CDR3 size: 18 residues. The germline V gene encodes CDR1 KGHDR and CDR2 SFDVKD. V dropped 3 bases and J dropped 0; count of bases not matched to a gene: 5. The CDR3 reads CATSDPGQGSSGANVLTF. The CDR3 DNA sequence: TGTGCCACCAGTGATCCCGGACAGGGGAGCTCTGGGGCCAACGTCCTGACTTTC.

This clone was detected once. The V call is TRBV12-5, the J call TRBJ2-2, with 9 bases fitting TRBD2. This CDR3 has 14 amino acids. Trimming took 1 base from V and 7 from J; bases not matched to a gene: 1. CDR1 is LGHNT and CDR2 is FRNRAP in the germline V gene. The CDR3 is CASGLGLADGELFF. The CDR3 nucleotides are TGTGCTAGTGGTTTGGGACTAGCGGACGGGGAGCTGTTTTTT. The full variable domain, rest sourced from reference TRBV12-5 and TRBJ2-2, is DARVTQTPRHKVTEMGQEVTMRCQPILGHNTVFWYRQTMMQGLELLAYFRNRAPLDDSGMPKDRFSAEMPDATLATLKIQPSEPRDSAVYFCASGLGLADGELFFGEGSRLTVL.

The table lists this clone with a count of one. The genes are TRBV7-8 and TRBJ1-5; TRBD1 might be the D (5 bases). V shed 3 bases and J shed 6 bases, with 15 bases lying between them. This CDR3 is 15 amino acids long. CDR1 SGHVS and CDR2 FQNEAQ come from the germline V gene. Written as DNA, the CDR3 is TGTGCCAGCAGCTTTTTGGGGTCCCAGGGTCAGCCCCAGCATTTT. It is translated as CASSFLGSQGQPQHF.